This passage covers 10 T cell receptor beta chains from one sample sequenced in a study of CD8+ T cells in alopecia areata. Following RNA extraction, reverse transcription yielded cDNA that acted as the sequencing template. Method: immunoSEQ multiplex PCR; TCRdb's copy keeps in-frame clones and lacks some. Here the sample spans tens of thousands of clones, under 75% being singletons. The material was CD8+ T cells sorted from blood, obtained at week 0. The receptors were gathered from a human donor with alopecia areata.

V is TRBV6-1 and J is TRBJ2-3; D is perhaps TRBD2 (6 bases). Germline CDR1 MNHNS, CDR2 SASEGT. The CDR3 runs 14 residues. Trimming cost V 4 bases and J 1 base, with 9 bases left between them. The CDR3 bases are TGTGCCAGCAGTGGCTCGGGGGGCACAGATACGCAGTATTTT. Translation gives CASSGSGGTDTQYF.

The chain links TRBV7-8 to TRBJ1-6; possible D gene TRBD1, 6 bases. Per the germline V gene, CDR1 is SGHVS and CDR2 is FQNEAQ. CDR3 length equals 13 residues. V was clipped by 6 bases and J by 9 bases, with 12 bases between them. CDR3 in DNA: TGTGCCAGCAGTTTCGGACAGCTTTCACCCCTCCACTTT. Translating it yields CASSFGQLSPLHF.

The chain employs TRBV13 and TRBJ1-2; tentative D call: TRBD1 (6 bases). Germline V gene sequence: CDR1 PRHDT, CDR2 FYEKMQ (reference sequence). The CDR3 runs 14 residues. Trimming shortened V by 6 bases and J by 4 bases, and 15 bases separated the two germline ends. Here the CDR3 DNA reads TGTGCCAGCAGGCCCGGCGGGGGCATCTATGGCTACACCTTC. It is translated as CASRPGGGIYGYTF.

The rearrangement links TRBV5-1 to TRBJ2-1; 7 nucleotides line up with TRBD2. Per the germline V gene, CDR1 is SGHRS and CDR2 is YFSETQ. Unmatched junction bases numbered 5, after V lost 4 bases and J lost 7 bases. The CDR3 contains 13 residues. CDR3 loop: CASSGRAGNEQFF. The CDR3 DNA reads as TGCGCCAGCAGCGGGAGGGCTGGTAATGAGCAGTTCTTC.

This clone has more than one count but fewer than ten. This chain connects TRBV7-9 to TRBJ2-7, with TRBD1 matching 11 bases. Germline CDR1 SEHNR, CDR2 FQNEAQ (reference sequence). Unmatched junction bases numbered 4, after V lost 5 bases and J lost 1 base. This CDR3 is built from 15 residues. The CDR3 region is CASSHRDRGSYEQYF. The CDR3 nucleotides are TGTGCCAGCAGCCATCGGGACAGGGGGTCCTACGAGCAGTACTTC. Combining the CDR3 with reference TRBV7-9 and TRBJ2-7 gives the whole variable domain DTGVSQNPRHKITKRGQNVTFRCDPISEHNRLYWYRQTLGQGPEFLTYFQNEAQLEKSRLLSDRFSAERPKGSFSTLEIQRTEQGDSAMYLCASSHRDRGSYEQYFGPGTRLTVT.

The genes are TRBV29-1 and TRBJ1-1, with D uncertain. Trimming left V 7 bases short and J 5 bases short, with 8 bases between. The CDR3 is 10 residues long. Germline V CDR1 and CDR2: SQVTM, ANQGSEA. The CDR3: CSAIETEAFF. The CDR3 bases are TGCAGCGCAATCGAGACTGAAGCTTTCTTT.

In DNA form, the CDR3 reads TGCGCCAGCAGCTACCTTACTCTGAACACTGAAGCTTTCTTT. Protein sequence: CASSYLTLNTEAFF. V usage is TRBV5-1 and J usage is TRBJ1-1, with D hard to call. The CDR3 length is 14 residues. Germline V gene data show CDR1 as SGHRS and CDR2 as YFSETQ. The V end was cut by 3 bases, the J end by 0 bases, with 9 bases between.

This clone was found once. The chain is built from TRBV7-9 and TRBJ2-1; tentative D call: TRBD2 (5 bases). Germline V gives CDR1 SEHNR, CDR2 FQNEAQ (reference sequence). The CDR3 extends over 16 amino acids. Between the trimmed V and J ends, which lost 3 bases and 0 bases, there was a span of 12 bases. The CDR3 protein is CASSLPGLSSYNEQFF. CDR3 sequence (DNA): TGTGCCAGCAGCTTGCCCGGACTCTCCTCCTACAATGAGCAGTTCTTC.

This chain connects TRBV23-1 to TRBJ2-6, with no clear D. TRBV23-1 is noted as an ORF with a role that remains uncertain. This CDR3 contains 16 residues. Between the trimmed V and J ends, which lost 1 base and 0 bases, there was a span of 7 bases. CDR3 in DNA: TGCGCCAGCAGTCAATTAAACCACTCTGGGGCCAACGTCCTGACTTTC. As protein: CASSQLNHSGANVLTF.

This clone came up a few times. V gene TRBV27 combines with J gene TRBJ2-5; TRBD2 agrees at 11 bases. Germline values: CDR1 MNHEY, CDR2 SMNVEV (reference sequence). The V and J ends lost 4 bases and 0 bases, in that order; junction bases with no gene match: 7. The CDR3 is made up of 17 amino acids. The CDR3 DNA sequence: TGTGCCAGCAGTTCGGGACTAGCGGAAGTAAACCAAGAGACCCAGTACTTC. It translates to CASSSGLAEVNQETQYF.